This T cell receptor (beta chain) was profiled in a study of blood T cell repertoires in COVID-19. Measured with immunoSEQ multiplex PCR; TCRdb has only the in-frame clones, and not every one. The sample yields about 54,000 clones, roughly four fifths seen once. Germline V gene data show CDR1 as SGHNT and CDR2 as YENEEA. This CDR3 has 15 amino acids. The V gene end was trimmed by 3 bases and the J gene end by 5 bases; junction bases not matched to a gene: 3. Source material: peripheral blood. The chain uses TRBV11-3 and TRBJ2-1, with TRBD2 matching 11 bases. This sequence was found in a woman aged 55-69 years with acute or convalescent COVID-19. CDR3 loop: CASSLVTSGNNEQFF. CDR3 nucleotides: TGTGCCAGCAGCTTGGTGACTAGCGGGAACAATGAGCAGTTCTTC. Variable domain in full (rest from reference TRBV11-3 and TRBJ2-1): EAGVVQSPRYKIIEKKQPVAFWCNPISGHNTLYWYLQNLGQGPELLIRYENEEAVDDSQLPKDRFSAERLKGVDSTLKIQPAELGDSAVYLCASSLVTSGNNEQFFGPGTRLTVL.